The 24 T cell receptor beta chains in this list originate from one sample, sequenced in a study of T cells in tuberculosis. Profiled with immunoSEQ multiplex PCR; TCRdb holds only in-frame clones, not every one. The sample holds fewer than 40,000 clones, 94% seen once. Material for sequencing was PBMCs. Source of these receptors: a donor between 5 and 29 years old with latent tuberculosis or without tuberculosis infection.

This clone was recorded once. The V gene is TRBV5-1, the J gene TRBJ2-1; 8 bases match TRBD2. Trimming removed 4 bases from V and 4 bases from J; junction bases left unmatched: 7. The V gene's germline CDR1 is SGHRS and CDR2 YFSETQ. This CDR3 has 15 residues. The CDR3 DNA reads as TGCGCCAGCAGCCCATTAAGCGGGAGTTACAATGAGCAGTTCTTC. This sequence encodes CASSPLSGSYNEQFF.

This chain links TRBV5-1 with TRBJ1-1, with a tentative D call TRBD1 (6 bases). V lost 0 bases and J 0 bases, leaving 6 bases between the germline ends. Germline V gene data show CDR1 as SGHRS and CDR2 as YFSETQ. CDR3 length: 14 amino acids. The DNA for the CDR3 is TGCGCCAGCAGCTTGGGGGGGCTGAACACTGAAGCTTTCTTT. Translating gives CASSLGGLNTEAFF.

CDR3 region: CASSWTSGSPGGEQFF. Here the CDR3 DNA reads TGTGCCAGCAGTTGGACTAGCGGATCTCCTGGCGGCGAGCAGTTCTTC. The gene calls are TRBV27 and TRBJ2-1, with TRBD2 matching 10 bases. CDR1 and CDR2 from the germline V gene are MNHEY and SMNVEV (reference sequence). The CDR3 has 16 amino acids. With 4 bases clipped from V and 10 bases from J, the junction kept 13 bases outside the gene matches.

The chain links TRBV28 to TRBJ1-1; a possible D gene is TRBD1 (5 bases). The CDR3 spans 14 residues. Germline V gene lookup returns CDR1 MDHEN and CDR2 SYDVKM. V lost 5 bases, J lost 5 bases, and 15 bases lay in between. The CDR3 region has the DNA TGTGCCAGCAGTGTAAGGGAGGGACGGACTGAAGCTTTCTTT. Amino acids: CASSVREGRTEAFF.

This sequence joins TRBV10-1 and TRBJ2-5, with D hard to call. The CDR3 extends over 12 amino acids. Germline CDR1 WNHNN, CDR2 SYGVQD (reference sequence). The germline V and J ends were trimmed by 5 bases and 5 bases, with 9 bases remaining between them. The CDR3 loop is CASSLHLETQYF. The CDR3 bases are TGCGCCAGCAGTTTACATTTGGAGACCCAGTACTTC.

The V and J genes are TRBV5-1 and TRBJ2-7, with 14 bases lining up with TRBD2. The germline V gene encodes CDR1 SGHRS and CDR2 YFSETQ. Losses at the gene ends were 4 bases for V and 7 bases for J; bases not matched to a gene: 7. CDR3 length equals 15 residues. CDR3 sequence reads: CASSLGTSGSKEQYF. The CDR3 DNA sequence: TGCGCCAGCAGCCTAGGGACTAGCGGGAGTAAGGAGCAGTACTTC. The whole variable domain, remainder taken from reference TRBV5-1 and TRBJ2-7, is KAGVTQTPRYLIKTRGQQVTLSCSPISGHRSVSWYQQTPGQGLQFLFEYFSETQRNKGNFPGRFSGRQFSNSRSEMNVSTLELGDSALYLCASSLGTSGSKEQYFGPGTRLTVT.

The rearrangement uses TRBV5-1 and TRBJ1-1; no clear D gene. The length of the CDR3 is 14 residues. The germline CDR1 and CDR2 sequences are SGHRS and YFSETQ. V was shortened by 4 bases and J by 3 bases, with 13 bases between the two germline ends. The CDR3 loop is CASSGGSRDTEAFF. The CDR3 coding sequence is TGCGCCAGCAGCGGCGGATCGAGGGACACTGAAGCTTTCTTT.

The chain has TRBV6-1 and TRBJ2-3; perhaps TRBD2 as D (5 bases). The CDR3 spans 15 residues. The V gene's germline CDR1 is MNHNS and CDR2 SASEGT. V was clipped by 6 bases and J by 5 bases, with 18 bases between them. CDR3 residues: CASSTSRRTGDTQYF. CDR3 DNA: TGTGCCAGCAGCACATCAAGGAGGACGGGAGATACGCAGTATTTT.

The CDR3: CASSSSGFTYEQYF. CDR3 DNA: TGTGCCAGCAGCTCATCCGGGTTCACCTACGAGCAGTACTTC. This chain links TRBV11-2 with TRBJ2-7, with D unresolved. The CDR3 extends over 14 amino acids. The germline CDR1 and CDR2 sequences are SGHAT and FQNNGV. V lost 4 bases, J lost 2 bases, and 12 bases lay in between.

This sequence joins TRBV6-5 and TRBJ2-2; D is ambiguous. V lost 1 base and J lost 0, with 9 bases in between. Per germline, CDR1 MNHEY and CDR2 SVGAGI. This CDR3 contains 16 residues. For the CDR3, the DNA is TGTGCCAGCAGTTACTACGGCGGTTCGAACACCGGGGAGCTGTTTTTT. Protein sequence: CASSYYGGSNTGELFF.

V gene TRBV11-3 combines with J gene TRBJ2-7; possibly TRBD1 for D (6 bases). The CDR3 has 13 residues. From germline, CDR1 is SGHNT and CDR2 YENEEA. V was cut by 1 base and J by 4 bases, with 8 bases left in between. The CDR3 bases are TGTGCCAGCAGCTTAGCGGGACATTACGAGCAGTACTTC. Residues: CASSLAGHYEQYF.

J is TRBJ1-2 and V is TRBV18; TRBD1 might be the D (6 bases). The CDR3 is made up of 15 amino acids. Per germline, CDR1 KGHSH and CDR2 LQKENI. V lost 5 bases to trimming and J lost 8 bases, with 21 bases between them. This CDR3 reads CASSSNEGVGSGYTF. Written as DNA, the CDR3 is TGTGCCAGCTCATCCAACGAGGGGGTTGGGAGCGGCTACACCTTC.

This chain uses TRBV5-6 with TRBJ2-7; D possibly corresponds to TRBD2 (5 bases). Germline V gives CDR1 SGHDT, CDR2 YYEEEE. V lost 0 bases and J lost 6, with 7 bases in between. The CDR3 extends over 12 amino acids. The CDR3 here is CASSLGAGEQYF. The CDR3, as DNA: TGTGCCAGCAGCTTGGGGGCGGGCGAGCAGTACTTC.

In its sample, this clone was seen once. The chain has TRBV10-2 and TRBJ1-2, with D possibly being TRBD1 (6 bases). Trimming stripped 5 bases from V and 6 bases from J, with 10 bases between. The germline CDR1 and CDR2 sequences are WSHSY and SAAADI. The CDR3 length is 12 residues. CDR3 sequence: CASSTGRDGYTF. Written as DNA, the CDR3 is TGCGCCAGCAGTACAGGGAGGGATGGCTACACCTTC.

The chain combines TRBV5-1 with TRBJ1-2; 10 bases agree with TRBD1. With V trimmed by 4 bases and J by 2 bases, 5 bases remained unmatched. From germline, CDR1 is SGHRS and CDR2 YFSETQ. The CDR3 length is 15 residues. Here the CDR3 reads CASSETGGKNYGYTF. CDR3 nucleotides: TGCGCCAGCAGCGAGACAGGGGGCAAGAACTATGGCTACACCTTC.

The CDR3 reads CASSFQGAGGELFF. As DNA, the CDR3 is TGCGCCAGCAGCTTCCAGGGGGCGGGCGGGGAGCTGTTTTTT. The chain links TRBV5-1 to TRBJ2-2; 8 nucleotides agree with TRBD1. Germline lookup yields CDR1 SGHRS and CDR2 YFSETQ. Germline trimming cut 2 bases from V and 7 bases from J; bases unmatched to any gene: 4. The CDR3 extends over 14 amino acids.

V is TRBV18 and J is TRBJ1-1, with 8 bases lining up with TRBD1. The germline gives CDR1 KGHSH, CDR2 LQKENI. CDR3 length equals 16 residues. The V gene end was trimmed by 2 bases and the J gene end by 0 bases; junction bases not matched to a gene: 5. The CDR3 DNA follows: TGTGCCAGCTCACCAGGGACAGGAGAGATGAACACTGAAGCTTTCTTT. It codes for CASSPGTGEMNTEAFF.

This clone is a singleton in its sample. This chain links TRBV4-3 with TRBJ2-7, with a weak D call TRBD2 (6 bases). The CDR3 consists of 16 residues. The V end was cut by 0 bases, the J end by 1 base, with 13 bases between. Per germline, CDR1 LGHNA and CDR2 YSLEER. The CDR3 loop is CASSQDQSGSSYEQYF. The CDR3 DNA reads TGCGCCAGCAGCCAAGATCAAAGCGGGTCTTCCTACGAGCAGTACTTC.

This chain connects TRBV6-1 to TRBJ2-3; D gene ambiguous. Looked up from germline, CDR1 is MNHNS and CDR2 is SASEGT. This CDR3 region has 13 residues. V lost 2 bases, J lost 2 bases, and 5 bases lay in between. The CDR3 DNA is TGTGCCAGCAGTGAACGACACACAGATACGCAGTATTTT. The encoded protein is CASSERHTDTQYF.

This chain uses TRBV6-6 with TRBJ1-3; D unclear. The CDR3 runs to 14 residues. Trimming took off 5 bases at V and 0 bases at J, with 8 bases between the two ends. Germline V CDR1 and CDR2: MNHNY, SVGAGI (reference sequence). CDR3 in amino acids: CASSPRLSGNTIYF. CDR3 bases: TGTGCCAGCAGTCCCCGTCTCTCTGGAAACACCATATATTTT.

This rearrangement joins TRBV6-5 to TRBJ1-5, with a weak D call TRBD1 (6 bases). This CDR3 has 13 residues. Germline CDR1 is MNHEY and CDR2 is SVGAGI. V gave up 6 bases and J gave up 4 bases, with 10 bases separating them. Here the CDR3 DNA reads TGTGCCAGCAGCCTGGGGGCAAATCAGCCCCAGCATTTT. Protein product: CASSLGANQPQHF.

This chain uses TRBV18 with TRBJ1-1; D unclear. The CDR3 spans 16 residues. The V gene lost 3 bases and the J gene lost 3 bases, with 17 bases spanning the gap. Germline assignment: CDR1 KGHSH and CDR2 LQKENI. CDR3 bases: TGTGCCAGCTCACCTATCTCCGGTCGGGTCGACACTGAAGCTTTCTTT. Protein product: CASSPISGRVDTEAFF.

CDR3 sequence: CASSPAELSTEAFF. CDR3 DNA: TGCGCCAGCAGCCCCGCCGAGCTGAGCACTGAAGCTTTCTTT. V usage is TRBV5-1 and J usage is TRBJ1-1; no reliable D call. Per the germline V gene, CDR1 is SGHRS and CDR2 is YFSETQ. V was clipped by 4 bases and J by 4 bases, with 14 bases between them. The CDR3 loop spans 14 amino acids.

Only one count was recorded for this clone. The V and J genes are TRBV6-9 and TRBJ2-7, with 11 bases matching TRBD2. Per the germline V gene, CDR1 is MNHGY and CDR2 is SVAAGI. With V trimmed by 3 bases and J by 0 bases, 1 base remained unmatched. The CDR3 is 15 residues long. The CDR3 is CASSYTSGSSYEQYF. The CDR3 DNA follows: TGTGCCAGCAGTTACACTAGCGGGAGCTCCTACGAGCAGTACTTC.